Below, one TCR beta chain is given with its context. Its antigen is unidentified. The donors (healthy individuals) were bone marrow donors. The entry originates in a study of cytomegalovirus exposure and HLA in healthy donors. 60 Vbeta and 13 Jbeta primers were used in PCR. Measured with immunoSEQ multiplex PCR; TCRdb has only the in-frame clones, and not every one. The sample carries approximately 120,000 clones, about three quarters recorded once. Germline values: CDR1 SGHTA, CDR2 FQGNSA. The CDR3 loop spans 15 amino acids. Whole-study results and caveats: Reported performance of the classifier showed diagnosis of cytomegalovirus status with high specificity and sensitivity. The availability of immune exposure information extended only to CMV serostatus.

Sequencing was done on a sample of PBMCs. The V call is TRBV7-2, the J call TRBJ2-5, with D hard to call. Matching the DNA end better, TRBJ2-7 makes the J call doubtful. The clonotype originates from a woman aged 60-70 years in good health and CMV-seropositive. In DNA, the CDR3 is TGTGCCAGCAGCTTAGCGACCGGGTCCGGCTACGAGCAGTACTTC. This sequence encodes CASSLATGSGYEQYF.